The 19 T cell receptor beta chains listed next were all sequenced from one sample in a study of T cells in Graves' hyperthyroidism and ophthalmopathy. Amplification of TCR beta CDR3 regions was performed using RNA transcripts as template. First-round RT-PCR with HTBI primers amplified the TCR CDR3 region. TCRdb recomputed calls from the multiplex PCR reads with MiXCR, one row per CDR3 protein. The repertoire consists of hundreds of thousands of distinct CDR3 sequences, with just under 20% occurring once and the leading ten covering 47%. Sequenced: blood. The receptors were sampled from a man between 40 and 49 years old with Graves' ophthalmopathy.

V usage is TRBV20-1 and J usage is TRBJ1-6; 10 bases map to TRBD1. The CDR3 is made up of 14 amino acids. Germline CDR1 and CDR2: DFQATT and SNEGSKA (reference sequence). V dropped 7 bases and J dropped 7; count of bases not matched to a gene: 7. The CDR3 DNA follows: TGCAGTGGCAGAGGGACAGGGGCAAATTCACCCCTCCACTTT. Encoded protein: CSGRGTGANSPLHF.

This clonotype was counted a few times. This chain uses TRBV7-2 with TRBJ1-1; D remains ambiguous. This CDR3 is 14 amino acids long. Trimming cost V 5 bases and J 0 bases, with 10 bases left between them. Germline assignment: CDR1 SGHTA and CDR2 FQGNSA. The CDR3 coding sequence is TGTGCCAGCAGCCCCAGACGCCTGAACACTGAAGCTTTCTTT. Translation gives CASSPRRLNTEAFF. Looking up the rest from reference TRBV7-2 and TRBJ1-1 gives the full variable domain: GAGVSQSPSNKVTEKGKDVELRCDPISGHTALYWYRQSLGQGLEFLIYFQGNSAPDKSGLPSDRFSAERTGGSVSTLTIQRTQQEDSAVYLCASSPRRLNTEAFFGQGTRLTVV.

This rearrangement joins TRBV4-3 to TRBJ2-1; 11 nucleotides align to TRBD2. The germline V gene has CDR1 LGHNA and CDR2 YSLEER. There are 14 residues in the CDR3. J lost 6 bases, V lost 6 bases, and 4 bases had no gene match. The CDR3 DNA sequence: TGCGCCAGCAGAGCTAGCGGGAGGAGCAATGAGCAGTTCTTC. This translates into CASRASGRSNEQFF.

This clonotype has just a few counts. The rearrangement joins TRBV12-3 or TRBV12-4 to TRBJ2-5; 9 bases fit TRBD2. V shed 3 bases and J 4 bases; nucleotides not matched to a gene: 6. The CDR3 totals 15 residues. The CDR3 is CASSFAGLASETQYF. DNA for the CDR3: TGTGCCAGCAGTTTTGCGGGACTAGCCTCAGAGACCCAGTACTTC.

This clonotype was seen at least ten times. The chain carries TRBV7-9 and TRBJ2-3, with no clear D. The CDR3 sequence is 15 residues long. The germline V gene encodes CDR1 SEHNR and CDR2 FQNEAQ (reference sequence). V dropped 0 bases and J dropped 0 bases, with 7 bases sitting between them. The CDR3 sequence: CASSLALGSTDTQYF. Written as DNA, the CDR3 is TGTGCCAGCAGCTTAGCGCTGGGCAGCACAGATACGCAGTATTTT.

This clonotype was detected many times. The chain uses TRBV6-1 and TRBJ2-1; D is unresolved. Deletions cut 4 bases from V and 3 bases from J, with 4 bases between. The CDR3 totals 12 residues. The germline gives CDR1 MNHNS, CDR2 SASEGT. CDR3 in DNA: TGTGCCAGCAGTGCGGACTACAATGAGCAGTTCTTC. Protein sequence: CASSADYNEQFF.

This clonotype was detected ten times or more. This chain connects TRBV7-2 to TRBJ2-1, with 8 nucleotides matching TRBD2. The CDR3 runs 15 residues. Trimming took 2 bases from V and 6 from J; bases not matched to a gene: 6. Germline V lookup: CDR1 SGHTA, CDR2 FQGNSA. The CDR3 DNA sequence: TGTGCCAGCAGCTTATGGAGCGGGGGTCTCAATGAGCAGTTCTTC. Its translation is CASSLWSGGLNEQFF.

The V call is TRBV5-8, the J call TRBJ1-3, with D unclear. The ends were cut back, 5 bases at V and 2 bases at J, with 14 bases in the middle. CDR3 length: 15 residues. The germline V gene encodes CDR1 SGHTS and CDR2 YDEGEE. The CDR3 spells CASRIKGGAGNTIYF. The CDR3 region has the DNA TGTGCCAGCAGGATTAAGGGAGGCGCTGGAAACACCATATATTTT.

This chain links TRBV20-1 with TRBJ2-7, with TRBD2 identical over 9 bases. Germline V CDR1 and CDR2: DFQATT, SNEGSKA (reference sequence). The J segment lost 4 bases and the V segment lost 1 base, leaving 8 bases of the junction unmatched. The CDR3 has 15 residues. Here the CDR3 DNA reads TGCAGTGCTAGAGGTCTCTCTAGCGGGAAGTACGAGCAGTACTTC. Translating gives CSARGLSSGKYEQYF.

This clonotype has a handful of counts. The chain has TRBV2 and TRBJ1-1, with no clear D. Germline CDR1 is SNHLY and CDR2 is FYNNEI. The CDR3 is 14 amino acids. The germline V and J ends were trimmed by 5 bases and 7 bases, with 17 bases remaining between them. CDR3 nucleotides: TGTGCCAGCAGTTTAACCACCTTAACTCTTGAAGCTTTCTTT. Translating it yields CASSLTTLTLEAFF.

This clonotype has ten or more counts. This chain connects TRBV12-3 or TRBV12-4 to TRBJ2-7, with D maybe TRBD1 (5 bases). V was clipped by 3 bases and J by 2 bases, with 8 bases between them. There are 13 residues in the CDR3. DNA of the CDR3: TGTGCCAGCAGTTTCGACAGCGCCTACGAGCAGTACTTC. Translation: CASSFDSAYEQYF.

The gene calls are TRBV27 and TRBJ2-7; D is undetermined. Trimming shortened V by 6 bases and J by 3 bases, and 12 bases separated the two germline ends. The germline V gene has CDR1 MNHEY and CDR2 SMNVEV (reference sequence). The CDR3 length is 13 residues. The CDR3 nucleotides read TGTGCCAGCAGCCCCACAGCGTACTACGAGCAGTACTTC. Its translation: CASSPTAYYEQYF.

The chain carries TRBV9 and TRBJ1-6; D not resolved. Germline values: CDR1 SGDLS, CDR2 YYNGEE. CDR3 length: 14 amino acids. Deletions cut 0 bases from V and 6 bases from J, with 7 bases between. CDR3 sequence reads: CASSVGSANSPLHF. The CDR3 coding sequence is TGTGCCAGCAGCGTAGGTTCAGCTAATTCACCCCTCCACTTT.

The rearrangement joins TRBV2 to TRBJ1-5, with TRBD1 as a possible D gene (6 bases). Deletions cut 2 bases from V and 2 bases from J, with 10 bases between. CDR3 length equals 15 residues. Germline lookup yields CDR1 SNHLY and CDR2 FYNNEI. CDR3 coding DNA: TGTGCCAGCAGTGAAAGGGGGGGCGGCAATCAGCCCCAGCATTTT. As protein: CASSERGGGNQPQHF.

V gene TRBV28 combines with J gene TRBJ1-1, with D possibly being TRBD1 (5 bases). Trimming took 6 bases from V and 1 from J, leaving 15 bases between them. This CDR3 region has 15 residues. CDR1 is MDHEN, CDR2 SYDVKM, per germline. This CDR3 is CASRLGPAGNTEAFF. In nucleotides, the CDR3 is TGTGCCAGCAGGTTGGGGCCTGCGGGGAACACTGAAGCTTTCTTT. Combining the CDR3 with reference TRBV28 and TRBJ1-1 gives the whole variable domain DVKVTQSSRYLVKRTGEKVFLECVQDMDHENMFWYRQDPGLGLRLIYFSYDVKMKEKGDIPEGYSVSREKKERFSLILESASTNQTSMYLCASRLGPAGNTEAFFGQGTRLTVV.

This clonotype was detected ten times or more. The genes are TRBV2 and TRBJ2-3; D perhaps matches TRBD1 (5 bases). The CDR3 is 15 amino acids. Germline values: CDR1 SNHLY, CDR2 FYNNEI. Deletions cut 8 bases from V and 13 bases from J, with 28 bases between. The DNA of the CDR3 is TGTGCCAGCGGTAGTGGGGCCCTTTCACACGCGTGGGAGTATTTT. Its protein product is CASGSGALSHAWEYF.

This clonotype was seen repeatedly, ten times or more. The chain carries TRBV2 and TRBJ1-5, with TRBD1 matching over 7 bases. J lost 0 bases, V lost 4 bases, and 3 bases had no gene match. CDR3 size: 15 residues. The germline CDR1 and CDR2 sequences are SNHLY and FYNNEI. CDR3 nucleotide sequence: TGTGCCAGCAGTGTGGGGACAGCTAGCAATCAGCCCCAGCATTTT. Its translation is CASSVGTASNQPQHF.

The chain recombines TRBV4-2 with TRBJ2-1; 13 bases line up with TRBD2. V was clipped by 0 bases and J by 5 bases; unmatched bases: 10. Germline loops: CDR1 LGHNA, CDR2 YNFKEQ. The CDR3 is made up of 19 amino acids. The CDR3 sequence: CASSQENAGTSGTHNEQFF. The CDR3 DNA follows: TGTGCCAGCAGCCAAGAAAATGCCGGGACTAGCGGGACTCACAATGAGCAGTTCTTC.

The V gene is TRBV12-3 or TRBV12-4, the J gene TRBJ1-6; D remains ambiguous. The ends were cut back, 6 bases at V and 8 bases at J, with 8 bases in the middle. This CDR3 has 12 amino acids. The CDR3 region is CASSPTYSPLHF. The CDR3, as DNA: TGTGCCAGCAGCCCCACTTATTCACCCCTCCACTTT.